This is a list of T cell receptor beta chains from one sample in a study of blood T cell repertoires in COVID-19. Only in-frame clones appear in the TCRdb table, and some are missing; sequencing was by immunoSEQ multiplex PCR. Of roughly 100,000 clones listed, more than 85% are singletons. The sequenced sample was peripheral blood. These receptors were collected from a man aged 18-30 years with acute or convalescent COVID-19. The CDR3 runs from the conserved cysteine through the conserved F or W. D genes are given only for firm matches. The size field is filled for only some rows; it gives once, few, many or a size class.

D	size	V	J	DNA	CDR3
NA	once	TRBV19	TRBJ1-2	TGTGCCAGTAGTCAGGGCAGGGAAGACTATGGCTACACCTTC	CASSQGREDYGYTF
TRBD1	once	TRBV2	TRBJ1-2	TGTGCCAGCAGCCCCGGACAGGGGGCTTTCAACTATGGCTACACCTTC	CASSPGQGAFNYGYTF
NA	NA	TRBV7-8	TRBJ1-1	TGTGCCAGCAGCTTAGGGAGATACCTTGAAGCTTTCTTT	CASSLGRYLEAFF
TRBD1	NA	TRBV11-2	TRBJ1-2	TGTGCCAGCACCGAGGACAGGGGCTATGGCTACACCTTC	CASTEDRGYGYTF
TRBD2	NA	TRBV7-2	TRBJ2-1	TGTGCCAGCAGCTCCATCCGACTAGCGGGAGCTAATGAGCAGTTCTTC	CASSSIRLAGANEQFF
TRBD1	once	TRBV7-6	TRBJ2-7	TGTGCCAGCAGCCCAGGGACAGGGGGCTACGAGCAGTACTTC	CASSPGTGGYEQYF
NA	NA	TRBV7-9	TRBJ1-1	TGTGCCAGCAGCCCCGGAGACACTGAAGCTTTCTTT	CASSPGDTEAFF
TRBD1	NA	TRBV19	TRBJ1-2	TGTGCCAGTAGCCGCGCCGGGACAGAGCTTCAATATGGCTACACCTTC	CASSRAGTELQYGYTF
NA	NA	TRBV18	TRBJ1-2	TGTGCCAGCTCACCACTAAAGGATTGGGAGCGTTCCTTC	CASSPLKDWERSF
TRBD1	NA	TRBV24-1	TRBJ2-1	TGTGCCACCAGTGATTCAATCCGCCCAGACAGGGTTGGAAGTAATGAGCAGTTCTTC	CATSDSIRPDRVGSNEQFF
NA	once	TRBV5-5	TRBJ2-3	TGTGCCAGCAGCTTGGACGGGGATACGCAGTATTTT	CASSLDGDTQYF
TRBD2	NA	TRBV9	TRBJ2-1	TGTGCCAGCAGCGTAGCTAGCGGGACTGGCAATGAGCAGTTCTTC	CASSVASGTGNEQFF
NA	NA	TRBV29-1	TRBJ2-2	TGCAGCGTTGCGGACTACCCTCCAGGGAACACCGGGGAGCTGTTTTTT	CSVADYPPGNTGELFF
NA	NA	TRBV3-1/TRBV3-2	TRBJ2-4	TGTGCCAGCAGCCAGACCCGTCCGGGGGAGAACATTCAGTACTTC	CASSQTRPGENIQYF
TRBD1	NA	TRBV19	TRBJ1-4	TGTGCCAGTAGTCTCGTGGCAGGGGGTGAAAAACTGTTTTTT	CASSLVAGGEKLFF
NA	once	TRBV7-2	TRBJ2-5	TGTGCCAGCAGCTTATTCCAACAAGAGACCCAGTACTTC	CASSLFQQETQYF
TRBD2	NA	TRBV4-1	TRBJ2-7	TGCGCCAGCAGCCCCCCAGGGACTAGCGGGAGTTCCTACGAGCAGTACTTC	CASSPPGTSGSSYEQYF
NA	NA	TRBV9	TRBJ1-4	TGTGCCAGCAGCGTAGCAGGTCACCGTAATGAAAAACTGTTTTTT	CASSVAGHRNEKLFF
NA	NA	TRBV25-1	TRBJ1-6	TGTGCCAGCAGTGTAGGGGCGAGAAATTCACCCCTCCACTTT	CASSVGARNSPLHF
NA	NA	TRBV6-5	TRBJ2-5	TGTGCCAGCAGCTTAACGACAGGCGCCCAAGAGACCCAGTACTTC	CASSLTTGAQETQYF
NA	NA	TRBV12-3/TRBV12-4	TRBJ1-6	TGTGCCAGCAGTTTGGGGGGGAAATCACCCCTCCACTTT	CASSLGGKSPLHF
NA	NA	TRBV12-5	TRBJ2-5	TGTGCTAGTGGTTGGGGGCCCCTCCAAGAGACCCAGTACTTC	CASGWGPLQETQYF
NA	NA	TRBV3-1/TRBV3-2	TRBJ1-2	TGTGCCAGCAGTTACGACAGGATTTCTGATGGCTACACCTTC	CASSYDRISDGYTF
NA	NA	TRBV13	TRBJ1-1	TGTGCCAGCAGCTTAGATCGGTGGGGCAGCGAGAACACTGAAGCTTTCTTT	CASSLDRWGSENTEAFF
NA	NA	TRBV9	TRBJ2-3	TGTGCCAGCAGCGGCACTCTGATAGGGGCAGATACGCAGTATTTT	CASSGTLIGADTQYF
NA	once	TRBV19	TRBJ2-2	TGTGCCAGTAGTCTCGTCTTACGGACAGTGAGCACCGGGGAGCTGTTTTTT	CASSLVLRTVSTGELFF
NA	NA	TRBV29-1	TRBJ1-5	TGCAGCGTTGAAGAGGGGAGGGGACCCAATCAGCCCCAGCATTTT	CSVEEGRGPNQPQHF
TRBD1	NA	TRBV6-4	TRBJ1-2	TGTGCCAGCAGTGACCGGTTAGGGGGCACAGGGGGCTACACCTTC	CASSDRLGGTGGYTF
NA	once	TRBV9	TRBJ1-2	TGTGCCAGCAGCGTAGGGACAGCCGGCTACACCTTC	CASSVGTAGYTF
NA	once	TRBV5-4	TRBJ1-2	TGTGCCAGCAGCTGGGCCAGGGCGGACTATGGCTACACCTTC	CASSWARADYGYTF
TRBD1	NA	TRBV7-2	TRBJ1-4	TGTGCCAGCAGCTCAGGGACAGACTTTAATGAAAAACTGTTTTTT	CASSSGTDFNEKLFF
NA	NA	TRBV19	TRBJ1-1	TGTGCCAGTATCTTCACGGGGAACACTGAAGCTTTCTTT	CASIFTGNTEAFF
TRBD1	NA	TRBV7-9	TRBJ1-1	TGTGCCAGCAGCCCCCGGGACAGGGGGCGGTCGGACACTGAAGCTTTCTTT	CASSPRDRGRSDTEAFF
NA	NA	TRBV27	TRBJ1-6	TGTGCCAGCAGTTTCTCTGGAGTTGGTTCACCCCTCCACTTT	CASSFSGVGSPLHF
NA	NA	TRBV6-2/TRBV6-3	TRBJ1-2	TGTGCCAGCAGTTTCCGGGACATACTCTTCGGCTACACCTTC	CASSFRDILFGYTF
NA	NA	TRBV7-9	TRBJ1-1	TGTGCCAGCAGCTTAGTATGGGGGGGCGGAATTTCTAACACTGAAGCTTTCTTT	CASSLVWGGGISNTEAFF
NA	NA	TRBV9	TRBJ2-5	TGTGCCAGCAGCGTAGATGGCAGTCAAGAGACCCAGTACTTC	CASSVDGSQETQYF
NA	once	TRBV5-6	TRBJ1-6	TGTGCCAGCAGCTTGTCCTCGAGCTCCTATAATTCACCCCTCCACTTT	CASSLSSSSYNSPLHF
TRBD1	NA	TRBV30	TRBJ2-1	TGTGCCTGGACGGGACAGGGTTACGGTGAGCAGTTCTTC	CAWTGQGYGEQFF
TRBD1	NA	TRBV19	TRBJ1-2	TGTGCCAGTAGTAGAATTCCCGACAGGGGAAAGAACTATGGCTACACCTTC	CASSRIPDRGKNYGYTF
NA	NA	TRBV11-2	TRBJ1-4	TGTGCCAGCAGCTTGAGTCGCGCAACTAATGAAAAACTGTTTTTT	CASSLSRATNEKLFF
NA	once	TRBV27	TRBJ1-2	TGTGCCAGCAGTTTCAGGGAGGGGAATGGCTACACCTTC	CASSFREGNGYTF
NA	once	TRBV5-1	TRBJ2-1	TGCGCCAGCGGCTCCTCCGGACAGTACAATGAGCAGTTCTTC	CASGSSGQYNEQFF
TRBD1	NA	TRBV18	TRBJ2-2	TGTGCCAGCTCACCGGTCATCGGGACAGGCGTGAACACCGGGGAGCTGTTTTTT	CASSPVIGTGVNTGELFF
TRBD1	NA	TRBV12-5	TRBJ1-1	TGTGCTAGTGGAAGACAGGGGGTGAACACTGAAGCTTTCTTT	CASGRQGVNTEAFF
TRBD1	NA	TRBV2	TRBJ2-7	TGTGCCAGTACTGGACAGGGTAACTCCTACGAGCAGTACTTC	CASTGQGNSYEQYF